This T cell receptor beta chain was identified during a study of shared clonotypes between healthy human individuals (dated by TCRdb to 2020 to 2021). Background on the whole study: The cohort comprised a couple of women and a few men aged 18 to 49 years. To estimate repertoire size and how much clonotypes are shared between individuals, the study performed deep sequencing of blood TCR repertoires from roughly five healthy adults. To increase sequencing depth and limit assay-specific biases, different laboratories used diverse techniques to prepare libraries and sequence TCR repertoires. Leukapheresis yielded between about 0.85 and 9 billion PBMCs per donor. For each donor, three plates each were used for CD4 naive and CD4 memory, two plates were used for CD8 naive, and one plate was used for CD8 memory.

About this clone itself: Its antigen specificity is not known. No much larger clonotype is one base removed from it; base qualities were not supplied.

The study at large found these results: Larger estimated clonotype richness was generally found for naive subsets than for memory subsets. Rarefaction of sorted-subset datasets indicated incomplete sequencing despite the large sequencing depth. Sampling was restricted to blood, and TCR repertoires in tissue are likely to differ from TCR repertoires in blood. Compared with non-shared clonotypes, the clonotypes found in all four sorted-subset donors had higher generation probabilities. The small number of donors limited the genetic and exposure-history diversity represented. Approximately 5% of naive CD4, around 3.5% of naive CD8, approximately 2% of memory CD4, and roughly 0.4% of memory CD8 clonotypes were shared across several donors. Pairwise subsampling indicated that sequencing depth was expected to affect the degree of clonotype sharing among donors.

The CDR3 goes from the cysteine to the phenylalanine over 14 residues. The read is trimmed to its CDR3 DNA, 42 bases read in frame from base 1. A distance of 11 bases separates the germline ends of V and J, which lose 2 bases and 6 bases respectively. Taken from the germline V gene (reference sequence), the CDR1 and CDR2 loops are MNHEY and SMNVEV. CD8 naive samples were obtained by positive selection for CCR7 among CD45RO-negative cells, yielding a CD45RA+CCR7+ population from which TemRA cells were excluded. The donors were healthy, HIV-negative adults with no recently reported acute infections or vaccinations. Only Caucasian adults living in Nashville, Tennessee, USA were represented among the donors. Blood was collected by leukapheresis, and PBMCs were isolated by Ficoll-Histopaque density gradient centrifugation and then cryopreserved in liquid nitrogen vapor phase. Analytical flow cytometry was used to check the purity and quantity of every magnetically sorted T cell population. Genomic DNA was isolated from each sorted fraction and quantified by UV absorbance on a Nanodrop 2000c.

Using the deep immunoSEQ assay, TCR CDR3 regions were amplified from genomic DNA by multiplex PCR. Extracted genomic DNA from each cell subset was spread evenly across all wells of several immunoSEQ 96-well plates, with each plate serving as a replicate. Each replicate PCR for sorted subsets received 200 ng genomic DNA, equal to about 30,000 T cell genomes. The purified libraries were quantified using a Qubit 3.0 fluorometer, sized with a Bioanalyzer 2100, and then quantified again using the KAPA Library Quantification kit. Each immunoSEQ 96-well plate was sequenced on its own single-read 150-cycle Illumina NextSeq 550 flow cell. On the study's bioinformatics: Because the immunoSEQ output included only junctional sequences and no quality scores, the filtering could not be the same as the filtering used for full-length reads. To assign V/J genes and CDR3, sequences were annotated against IMGT germline references using PyIR, a Python wrapper for IgBLAST v1.9. Reads were removed for weak V/J assignments (E-value above 1e-6), missing CDR3, stop codons, out-of-frame junctions, or ambiguous translated residues. V3J clonotypes were defined as sequences sharing the same inferred V gene, J gene, and CDR3 amino acid sequence. To compute the percentage overlap between repertoires, the number of shared unique clonotypes was divided by the size of the smaller repertoire. Repertoire richness was assessed with RTK rarefaction, the Chao1 estimator, and Recon v2.1 estimates of unobserved clonotypes. OLGA was used to compute generation probabilities for all TCRbeta clonotypes that the gDNA method yielded from four donors. This immuneACCESS table, as held by TCRdb, lists in-frame sequences with V and J called but not all clones. Of the missing ones, under half trace to an unresolved V gene in checked studies; the others have no known cause. V, J and clone size are those of that table, while D and trimming were read from the DNA. In this sample the table shows approximately 1.9 million clones, roughly 95% of which occur a single time. About 1.6% of the sample is taken by the ten largest.

Sequenced: naive CD8+ T cells from PBMCs. Explained via the paper, the cell subset or site label denotes: CD45RA+CCR7+. Rearrangement joined TRBV27 to TRBJ1-5, with an unclear D gene assignment. This receptor was obtained from a man aged 18 to 35 in good health. Some clones in this sample may be carry-over from other donors' samples. The DNA is as follows: TGTGCCAGCAGTTTAGGGATTGGGCGTCAGCCCCAGCATTTT. This encodes CASSLGIGRQPQHF.